This TCR beta chain was identified during a study of T cells in Graves' hyperthyroidism and ophthalmopathy. The study's findings and limits: Most expanded thyroid clonotypes above 0.001 also appeared in blood. Median prediction lead before ophthalmopathy onset was about 6.5 months with the model. Ophthalmopathy cases were set apart from stable hyperthyroidism by a 13 V-J model.

There are many counts of this clonotype. Antigen unknown. Losses at the gene ends were 4 bases for V and 4 bases for J; bases not matched to a gene: 12. This CDR3 is built from 15 residues. Germline V gene sequence: CDR1 GTSNPN, CDR2 SVGIG (reference sequence). Each person with ophthalmopathy scored at least 3 on the Clinical Activity Score, reached NOSPECS grade 4 or higher, and had been ill under 3 months. Amplification targeted TCR beta CDR3 regions from RNA transcripts. The study used the HTBI primer set for a first-round RT-PCR of the TCR CDR3. TCRdb called the multiplex PCR reads again in MiXCR, with one record for every CDR3 protein. The sample includes hundreds of thousands of distinct CDR3 sequences, around 15% of them seen just once.

The V gene is TRBV30, the J gene TRBJ1-1, with 7 bases lining up with TRBD1. This receptor was identified in a woman aged 40 to 49 with Graves' ophthalmopathy. Sequencing used blood. DNA of the CDR3: TGTGCCTGGAACTACCCGACAGGGCACGGCACTGAAGCTTTCTTT. This sequence encodes CAWNYPTGHGTEAFF.